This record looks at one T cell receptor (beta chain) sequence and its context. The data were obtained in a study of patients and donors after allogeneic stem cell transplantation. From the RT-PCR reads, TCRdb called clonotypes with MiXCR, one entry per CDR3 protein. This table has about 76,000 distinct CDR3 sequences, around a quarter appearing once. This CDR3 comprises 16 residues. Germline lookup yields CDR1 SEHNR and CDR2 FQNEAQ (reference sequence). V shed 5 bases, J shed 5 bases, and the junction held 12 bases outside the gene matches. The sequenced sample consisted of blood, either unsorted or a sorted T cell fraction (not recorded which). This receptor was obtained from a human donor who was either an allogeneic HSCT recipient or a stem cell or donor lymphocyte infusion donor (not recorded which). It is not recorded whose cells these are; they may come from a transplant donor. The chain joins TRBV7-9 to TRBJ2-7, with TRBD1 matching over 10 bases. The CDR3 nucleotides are TGTGCCAGCAGCCAAACCCTTACCGGGACAGGGGACGAGCAGTACTTC. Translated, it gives CASSQTLTGTGDEQYF.